This T cell receptor (beta chain) was documented in a study of blood T cell repertoires in COVID-19. Study-level information: T cells, B-cell-depleted T cells, or PBMCs supplied cDNA or gDNA.

Authors' methods: From reference gene primer amplification, estimates of nucleated cell counts were derived. Clones were sequenced by immunoSEQ multiplex PCR, and TCRdb holds only the in-frame ones, with some missing. V and J calls and clone size are copied from that table; D and trimming were computed from the DNA. This sample has 150,000 to 190,000 clones, with 76% found just once. From germline, CDR1 is KGHSH and CDR2 LQKENI. The CDR3 covers 16 residues. Trimming left V 0 bases short and J 7 bases short, with 16 bases between. The sequence was collected from a woman of 80 years or more with acute or convalescent COVID-19. Sequencing was done on a sample of peripheral blood. The J gene is TRBJ2-1, the V gene TRBV18, with a weak D call TRBD1 (6 bases). The CDR3 nucleotides are TGTGCCAGCTCACCACCGGGATCCTTAGGGGGTAATGAGCAGTTCTTC. Protein: CASSPPGSLGGNEQFF.